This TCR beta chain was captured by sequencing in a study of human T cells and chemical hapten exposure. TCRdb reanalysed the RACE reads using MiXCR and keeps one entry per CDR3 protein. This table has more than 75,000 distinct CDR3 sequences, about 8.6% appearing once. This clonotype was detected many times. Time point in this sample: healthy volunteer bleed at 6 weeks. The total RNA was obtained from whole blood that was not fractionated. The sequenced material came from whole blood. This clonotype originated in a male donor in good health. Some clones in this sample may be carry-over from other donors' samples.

The CDR3 spells CATSSGDFVDEQFF. CDR3 bases: TGTGCCACCAGTTCCGGGGATTTTGTCGATGAGCAGTTCTTC. V and J are TRBV24-1 and TRBJ2-1; weak D call: TRBD2 (5 bases). The V end lost 6 bases, the J end lost 8 bases, and 16 bases lay between the germline ends. The CDR3 length is 14 residues. CDR1 and CDR2 from the germline V gene are KGHDR and SFDVKD.